The sequence of this T cell receptor beta chain was determined in a study of shared clonotypes between healthy human individuals. With 0 bases clipped from V and 6 bases from J, the junction kept 5 bases outside the gene matches. Germline CDR1 is SGHAT and CDR2 is FQNNGV. CDR3 length: 16 residues. Investigators spread the genomic DNA of each subset evenly over several immunoSEQ plates. Assay used: immunoSEQ multiplex PCR; TCRdb lists only in-frame clones, some missing. The repertoire includes roughly 320,000 clones, around 87% of them detected once, and under 20% sits in the top ten. V is TRBV11-2 and J is TRBJ1-5; 10 bases line up with TRBD1. The sequencing input was memory CD8+ T cells sorted from blood. This sample's subset: CD45RO+ cells pooled with CCR7-negative TemRA cells. The receptor was isolated from a man younger than 35 in good health. CDR3 loop: CASSLDHRDRGQPQHF. The CDR3 region has the DNA TGTGCCAGCAGCTTAGATCACAGGGACAGGGGTCAGCCCCAGCATTTT.